These 18 T cell receptor beta chains came from one sample sequenced in a study of blood T cell repertoires in COVID-19. Method: immunoSEQ multiplex PCR; TCRdb's copy keeps in-frame clones and lacks some. Among under 450,000 clones, roughly nine tenths were seen once, and the ten largest hold around 0.86%. Input material: PBMCs or T cells enriched from blood (not recorded which). The receptors originated from a woman aged 40 to 50 who had been exposed to COVID-19.

V and J are TRBV19 and TRBJ2-2; 8 bases fit TRBD1. The CDR3 runs 14 residues. Germline lookup yields CDR1 LNHDA and CDR2 SQIVND (reference sequence). J lost 7 bases, V lost 5 bases, and 6 bases had no gene match. The CDR3 region is CASSVSGGFGELFF. In DNA, the CDR3 is TGTGCCAGTAGTGTCTCAGGGGGCTTCGGGGAGCTGTTTTTT.

Concerning this clone: One end of the junction does not line up with germline, which may come from a read error. The CDR3 coding sequence is TGTGCCAGCAGTTCGGGACGGGAGCCAAGGGGAGTCTTC. This sequence encodes CASSSGREPRGVF. The chain is built from TRBV5-4 and TRBJ2-1; the D gene is possibly TRBD2 (6 bases). Germline lookup yields CDR1 SGHNT and CDR2 YYREEE (reference sequence). This CDR3 has 13 amino acids. The complete variable domain, with remaining parts taken from reference TRBV5-4 and TRBJ2-1, reads ETGVTQSPTHLIKTRGQQVTLRCSSQSGHNTVSWYQQALGQGPQFIFQYYREEENGRGNFPPRFSGLQFPNYSSELNVNALELDDSALYLCASSSGREPRGVFGPGTRLTVL.

The chain joins TRBV20-1 to TRBJ1-2; unclear D gene. CDR3 length: 12 residues. Looked up from germline, CDR1 is DFQATT and CDR2 is SNEGSKA (reference sequence). The V end was cut by 3 bases, the J end by 2 bases, with 7 bases between. CDR3 bases: TGCAGTGCTAGTCCCCAGAACTATGGCTACACCTTC. Protein: CSASPQNYGYTF.

The chain combines TRBV19 with TRBJ1-1, with 7 bases identical to TRBD1. The CDR3 is 17 amino acids. The germline CDR1 and CDR2 sequences are LNHDA and SQIVND (reference sequence). The V segment lost 3 bases and the J segment 12 bases; nucleotides outside the gene matches: 22. CDR3 region: CASSIGTGTDVPFVTFF. The CDR3 DNA follows: TGTGCCAGTAGTATCGGTACCGGGACAGATGTCCCTTTTGTCACTTTCTTT.

The chain employs TRBV30 and TRBJ2-7, with TRBD1 matching over 8 bases. Per the germline V gene, CDR1 is GTSNPN and CDR2 is SVGIG (reference sequence). This CDR3 contains 13 residues. The ends lost 1 base at V and 5 bases at J; junction bases unmatched: 4. The CDR3 DNA reads as TGTGCCTGGAGTGGAGGGACAGGTGACGAGCAGTACTTC. Translated, it gives CAWSGGTGDEQYF.

The chain carries TRBV29-1 and TRBJ2-7; perhaps TRBD2 as D (7 bases). From germline, CDR1 is SQVTM and CDR2 ANQGSEA. The ends were cut back, 5 bases at V and 6 bases at J, with 20 bases in the middle. The CDR3 length is 14 residues. The DNA of the CDR3 is TGCAGCGTTCCAGGGGTGGCGGGAGCTCTCGAGCAGTACTTC. Translation gives CSVPGVAGALEQYF.

The rearrangement links TRBV21-1 to TRBJ2-1; the table gives TRBD2 as D, unverified against the DNA. TRBV21-1 is termed a pseudogene. There are 14 residues in the CDR3. The CDR3 loop reads CAISTSGRNNEQFF. CDR3 in DNA: TGTGCCATTTCCACTAGCGGGCGGAACAATGAGCAGTTCTTC.

This chain connects TRBV15 to TRBJ2-6; tentative D call: TRBD2 (5 bases). From germline, CDR1 is LNHNV and CDR2 YYDKDF (reference sequence). There are 18 residues in the CDR3. Trimming cost V 1 base and J 0 bases, with 13 bases left between them. The CDR3 spells CATSRGTGSSSGANVLTF. CDR3 coding DNA: TGTGCCACCAGCAGAGGGACGGGGTCTAGCTCTGGGGCCAACGTCCTGACTTTC.

A few counts support this clone. The chain recombines TRBV30 with TRBJ2-7; tentative D call: TRBD2 (6 bases). V was shortened by 0 bases and J by 6 bases, with 15 bases between the two germline ends. The CDR3 is made up of 14 amino acids. CDR1 is GTSNPN, CDR2 SVGIG, per germline (reference sequence). DNA of the CDR3: TGTGCCTGGAGTGTGGGTCGGAGGGATCGCGAGCAGTACTTC. Translating gives CAWSVGRRDREQYF.

This chain joins TRBV7-2 and TRBJ2-7; TRBD1 aligns across 7 bases. The CDR3 extends over 15 amino acids. Unmatched junction bases numbered 5, after V lost 3 bases and J lost 0 bases. CDR1 SGHTA and CDR2 FQGNSA come from the germline V gene. CDR3: CASSLTGRISYEQYF. CDR3 coding DNA: TGTGCCAGCAGCTTGACAGGGCGAATCTCCTACGAGCAGTACTTC.

This clone appeared a few times. The V call is TRBV7-9, the J call TRBJ2-3; 7 positions match TRBD1. Germline loops: CDR1 SEHNR, CDR2 FQNEAQ (reference sequence). The J segment lost 4 bases and the V segment lost 2 bases, leaving 9 bases of the junction unmatched. The CDR3 length is 16 residues. Written as DNA, the CDR3 is TGTGCCAGCAGCTTAACTCGGGGACAGACTTCAGATACGCAGTATTTT. Its translation: CASSLTRGQTSDTQYF. The full variable domain, its missing parts supplied by reference TRBV7-9 and TRBJ2-3, is DTGVSQNPRHKITKRGQNVTFRCDPISEHNRLYWYRQTLGQGPEFLTYFQNEAQLEKSRLLSDRFSAERPKGSFSTLEIQRTEQGDSAMYLCASSLTRGQTSDTQYFGPGTRLTVL.

This clone came up once. V and J are TRBV7-9 and TRBJ1-6; no clear D gene. Trimming left V 3 bases short and J 7 bases short, with 10 bases between. Germline lookup yields CDR1 SEHNR and CDR2 FQNEAQ (reference sequence). The CDR3 spans 14 residues. CDR3 sequence (DNA): TGTGCCAGCAGCTTCTCCGGGGAAAATTCACCCCTCCACTTT. Translated, it gives CASSFSGENSPLHF.

Worth noting for this clone: This sample also contains other DNA sequences that code for the same CDR3. This chain uses TRBV7-2 with TRBJ1-5; 8 nucleotides align to TRBD1. V dropped 5 bases and J dropped 2; count of bases not matched to a gene: 5. Germline CDR1 reads SGHTA; CDR2 reads FQGNSA. There are 15 residues in the CDR3. CDR3 in DNA: TGTGCCAGCAGCAGGACAGGGTTAGGCAATCAGCCCCAGCATTTT. Translation gives CASSRTGLGNQPQHF.

The chain is built from TRBV18 and TRBJ2-5; no clear D. From germline, CDR1 is KGHSH and CDR2 LQKENI. The germline V and J ends were trimmed by 3 bases and 2 bases, with 4 bases remaining between them. The length of the CDR3 is 12 residues. For the CDR3, the DNA is TGTGCCAGCTCACCTAATCAAGAGACCCAGTACTTC. Protein sequence: CASSPNQETQYF.

The DNA of the CDR3 is TGTGCCAGCAGTTACCGGGGGGGCCTCATCAATGAGCAGTTCTTC. This codes for CASSYRGGLINEQFF. This chain joins TRBV6-5 and TRBJ2-1, with 8 bases that match TRBD2. Germline-derived CDR1 and CDR2 are MNHEY and SVGAGI. After removal of 2 bases from V and 6 bases from J, the junction contained 6 bases not matched to a gene. This CDR3 is 15 amino acids long.

The CDR3 reads CSVASGSGGDTQYF. The DNA for the CDR3 is TGCAGCGTCGCTAGCGGGAGCGGGGGAGATACGCAGTATTTT. The chain recombines TRBV29-1 with TRBJ2-3; the match to TRBD2 covers 10 bases. From germline, CDR1 is SQVTM and CDR2 ANQGSEA. This CDR3 has 14 residues. J gave up 5 bases and V 6 bases, and 8 bases lay outside the gene matches.

J is TRBJ2-5 and V is TRBV4-1; 9 nucleotides align to TRBD2. The V and J ends lost 0 bases and 7 bases, in that order; junction bases with no gene match: 15. CDR1 is MGHRA, CDR2 YSYEKL, per germline. This CDR3 has 18 residues. CDR3 coding DNA: TGCGCCAGCAGCCAAGATTTAGCGGGACTAGCTAAAGGGGGGACCCAGTACTTC. Translated, it gives CASSQDLAGLAKGGTQYF.

The chain links TRBV7-8 to TRBJ1-4; tentative D call: TRBD1 (5 bases). This CDR3 contains 13 residues. V lost 5 bases and J 5 bases, leaving 9 bases between the germline ends. Germline-derived CDR1 and CDR2 are SGHVS and FQNEAQ. The CDR3 sequence is CASSRGGNEKLFF. The CDR3, as DNA: TGTGCCAGCAGCCGGGGGGGAAATGAAAAACTGTTTTTT.